This TCR beta chain was sequenced in a study of early T cells in non-severe SARS-CoV-2 infection. About the study: Sequencing of unsorted whole blood was done on bulk RNA, leaving chains unpaired. Study-level points and caveats: Private and CD4 specificities were missed by VDJdb matching, which favored anti-spike CD8 responses.

Comment on this clonotype: Its antigen is as yet unknown.

Attachment of unique molecular identifiers was made to individual cDNA molecules. TCRdb re-called the 5' RACE reads through MiXCR, storing one row per CDR3 protein. This sample has 75,000 to 80,000 distinct CDR3 sequences, with about 10% found just once. The CDR3 has 15 amino acids. V gave up 1 base and J gave up 2 bases; unmatched junction bases: 4. Germline V gives CDR1 SGHDN, CDR2 FVKESK. The sequence was collected from an adult who was a healthcare worker with PCR-confirmed SARS-CoV-2 infection or an uninfected control (not recorded which). This specimen was whole blood, taken at baseline. J is TRBJ1-2 and V is TRBV14; TRBD1 matches 7 bases. The CDR3 region is CASSQGLTGNYGYTF. The CDR3 coding sequence is TGTGCCAGCAGCCAAGGCCTGACAGGGAACTATGGCTACACCTTC.